Listed below are T cell receptor beta chains from one sample, sequenced in a study of beta chain features in type 1 diabetes. Assay used: immunoSEQ multiplex PCR; TCRdb lists only in-frame clones, some missing. The data hold about 650,000 clones, with 12% observed a single time. The source material was naive CD4+ T cells from blood. These receptors were collected from a young man with type 1 diabetes. Each CDR3 is given with its conserved first and last residue. Only some rows state a clone size, as once, few, many or a class for expanded clones.

length,V,J,size,CDR3
15,TRBV4-1,TRBJ2-5,few,CASSQEERGRETQYF
15,TRBV19,TRBJ2-2,few,CASSREGSDTGELFF
17,TRBV2,TRBJ1-3,NA,CASSKRDRSLSGNTIYF
11,TRBV11-2,TRBJ2-7,few,CASSLEYEQYF
16,TRBV25-1,TRBJ1-2,NA,CASSFSGQGYNYGYTF
15,TRBV6-6,TRBJ2-3,NA,CASSPDGRGTDTQYF
13,TRBV10-2,TRBJ2-5,few,CASRLAGEETQYF
13,TRBV18,TRBJ1-6,NA,CAGTTGSGSPLHF
15,TRBV5-1,TRBJ1-2,NA,CASNVGITSNYGYTF
14,TRBV7-2,TRBJ2-7,NA,CASSSRTGTYEQYF
12,TRBV7-2,TRBJ2-1,NA,CASSWLAGDQFF
16,TRBV11-3,TRBJ2-3,few,CASSSLRSQGAYTQYF
15,TRBV28,TRBJ1-6,few,CASSSRGRGNSPLHF
12,TRBV18,TRBJ2-5,few,CASSPPGETQYF
14,TRBV13,TRBJ2-3,few,CASSPPDPTDTQYF
14,TRBV6-1,TRBJ1-1,NA,CAGGWSIPGTEAFF
11,TRBV5-6,TRBJ2-3,few,CASSRADTQYF
14,TRBV5-4,TRBJ1-4,few,CASSLGTGAEKLFF
16,TRBV7-2,TRBJ2-3,few,CASSPQSGGATDTQYF
12,TRBV2,TRBJ1-6,few,CASSAGDSPLHF
15,TRBV18,TRBJ2-1,few,CASSRVGLAGNEQFF
13,TRBV7-2,TRBJ2-3,NA,CASSGDRDRVKYF
14,TRBV2,TRBJ1-2,NA,CASSGSRNNYGYTF
14,TRBV28,TRBJ2-7,few,CASNLRQASYEQYF
11,TRBV2,TRBJ1-1,NA,CASSDGAEAFF
15,TRBV7-2,TRBJ2-5,once,CASSFASDSGETQYF
16,TRBV7-9,TRBJ2-7,few,CASSLGRGARGDEQYF
14,TRBV7-2,TRBJ2-5,NA,CASSLQGARETQYF
16,TRBV7-2,TRBJ2-7,few,CASSPLGRLAGPHQYF
19,TRBV7-9,TRBJ1-4,NA,CASSFPGQGARSTNEKLFF
16,TRBV19,TRBJ2-1,NA,CASSFIAGASYNEQFF
14,TRBV2,TRBJ1-2,few,CASSEAAGRAGYTF
11,TRBV19,TRBJ2-3,few,CASREEDTQYF
13,TRBV14,TRBJ1-4,few,CASSPQGYEKLFF
16,TRBV7-8,TRBJ2-6,NA,CASTPWGVSGANVLTF
14,TRBV11-2,TRBJ1-2,NA,CASSSWDSAYGYTF
13,TRBV11-3,TRBJ2-7,NA,CASSLGAADKKYF
10,TRBV28,TRBJ1-5,few,CASHHQPQHF
15,TRBV27,TRBJ1-6,NA,CASSLGQGNNSPLHF
15,TRBV6-1,TRBJ2-3,NA,CASSEYEDGTDTQYF
11,TRBV20-1,TRBJ2-7,few,CSARVLYEQYF
17,TRBV4-3,TRBJ1-3,few,CASSQDGRRGAGNTIYF